This T cell receptor (beta chain) was captured by sequencing in a study of response to subunit inactivated influenza vaccine. Overall study findings and caveats: Few new T cells, the authors suggested, are recruited by each seasonal influenza vaccination.

V dropped 1 base and J dropped 10 bases, with 12 bases sitting between them. The CDR3 consists of 14 residues. Per the germline V gene, CDR1 is SGHDT and CDR2 is YYEEEE. A single record per CDR3 protein comes from TCRdb applying MiXCR to the RT-PCR reads. The repertoire holds around 180,000 distinct CDR3 sequences, with nearly 9.5% as singletons. With regard to this clonotype: Its antigen is unknown.

The TCR was taken from a man aged 45-65 years who received an inactivated influenza vaccine. The chain has TRBV5-6 and TRBJ1-6; D may be TRBD1 (6 bases). Sequences were derived from non-naive T cells sorted from PBMCs, sampled on the day of vaccination. The CDR3 sequence: CASSLKHRDSPLHF. The CDR3 region has the DNA TGTGCCAGCAGCTTGAAACACAGGGACTCACCCCTCCACTTT.